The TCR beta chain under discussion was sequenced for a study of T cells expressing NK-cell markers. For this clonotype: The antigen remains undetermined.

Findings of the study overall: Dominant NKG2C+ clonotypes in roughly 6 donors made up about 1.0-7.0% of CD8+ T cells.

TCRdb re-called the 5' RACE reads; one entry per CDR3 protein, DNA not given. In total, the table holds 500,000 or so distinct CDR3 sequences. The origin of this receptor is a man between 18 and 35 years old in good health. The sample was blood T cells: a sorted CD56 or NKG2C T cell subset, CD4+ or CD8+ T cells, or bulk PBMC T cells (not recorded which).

The CDR3 region is CASSQRISPLHF. This chain uses TRBV3-1 with TRBJ1-6. Germline values: CDR1 LGHDT, CDR2 YNNKEL (reference sequence). This CDR3 has 12 amino acids.